Listed here are 8 T cell receptor beta chains from one sample, sequenced in a study of shared clonotypes between healthy human individuals. This table comes from immunoSEQ multiplex PCR, and its TCRdb copy is limited to in-frame clones, with some not included. The sample shows 980,000 or so clones, approximately 80% of them seen only once. Sample: memory CD4+ T cells sorted from blood. Subset here: CD45RA-negative fraction. Receptors originate from a man aged 18 to 30 in good health.

The chain uses TRBV7-8 and TRBJ2-3, with TRBD1 identical over 8 bases. J lost 3 bases, V lost 1 base, and 3 bases had no gene match. The CDR3 has 15 amino acids. CDR1 and CDR2 (germline): SGHVS, FQNEAQ. For the CDR3, the DNA is TGTGCCAGCAGCTTAGGACAGGGGATGACAGATACGCAGTATTTT. Encoded protein: CASSLGQGMTDTQYF.

The chain recombines TRBV28 with TRBJ2-2; weak D call: TRBD1 (6 bases). CDR1 is MDHEN and CDR2 is SYDVKM in the germline V gene. V was pared by 10 bases and J by 4 bases, with 16 bases between. This CDR3 spans 14 amino acids. The chain's CDR3 is CATIQGGGTGELFF. For the CDR3, the DNA is TGTGCCACTATACAGGGTGGTGGCACCGGGGAGCTGTTTTTT.

The V gene is TRBV7-2, the J gene TRBJ2-5, with D maybe TRBD1 (5 bases). The length of the CDR3 is 14 residues. Per germline, CDR1 SGHTA and CDR2 FQGNSA. Trimming shortened V by 5 bases and J by 5 bases, and 15 bases separated the two germline ends. The CDR3 reads CASSRSGFSETQYF. In nucleotides, the CDR3 is TGTGCCAGCAGCCGCTCAGGGTTCAGCGAGACCCAGTACTTC.

The chain combines TRBV27 with TRBJ1-2, with 10 bases lining up with TRBD1. Germline V gene sequence: CDR1 MNHEY, CDR2 SMNVEV (reference sequence). There are 16 residues in the CDR3. V dropped 5 bases and J dropped 0; count of bases not matched to a gene: 6. CDR3 sequence: CASSRDRGASNYGYTF. As DNA, the CDR3 is TGTGCCAGCAGTCGGGACAGGGGCGCCTCTAACTATGGCTACACCTTC.

CDR3 amino acids: CASSYSISGGYNEQFF. Written as DNA, the CDR3 is TGTGCCAGCAGTTACTCGATAAGCGGGGGCTACAATGAGCAGTTCTTC. V is TRBV6-5 and J is TRBJ2-1; 8 bases are shared with TRBD2. V gave up 0 bases and J gave up 3 bases; unmatched junction bases: 4. Per the germline V gene, CDR1 is MNHEY and CDR2 is SVGAGI. The CDR3 length is 16 residues.

The sample holds a few counts of this clone. The chain couples TRBV5-1 to TRBJ1-6; D gene unclear. Trimming left V 1 base short and J 7 bases short, with 6 bases between. The CDR3 runs 13 residues. Germline CDR1 SGHRS, CDR2 YFSETQ. Written as DNA, the CDR3 is TGCGCCAGCAGCTTGAACAGCAATTCACCCCTCCACTTT. It specifies CASSLNSNSPLHF.

V is TRBV4-3 and J is TRBJ2-7; 7 nucleotides line up with TRBD2. Per the germline V gene, CDR1 is LGHNA and CDR2 is YSLEER. The CDR3 covers 16 residues. Losses at the gene ends were 4 bases for V and 3 bases for J; bases not matched to a gene: 12. The CDR3 reads CASSLLSSAGVYEQYF. CDR3 DNA: TGCGCCAGCAGCCTCCTTTCCTCGGCGGGGGTCTACGAGCAGTACTTC.

Points on this clone: The sample carries other DNA sequences with the same CDR3. CDR3 coding DNA: TGCGCCAGCAGCTTGGGTCAGGAGACCTACGAGCAGTACTTC. Translating it yields CASSLGQETYEQYF. V usage is TRBV5-1 and J usage is TRBJ2-7; D gene unclear. The length of the CDR3 is 14 residues. V lost 0 bases and J lost 2, with 9 bases in between. The germline gives CDR1 SGHRS, CDR2 YFSETQ.